This T cell receptor (beta chain) was captured in a study of beta chain features in type 1 diabetes. Study-wide findings and caveats: More deletions and fewer insertions at VDJ junctions were found in patients with type 1 diabetes. All four CD4+ subsets from Type 1 diabetes patients carried moderately but significantly shorter TCRB CDR3s.

Of note for this clone: Its antigen is still unknown.

Germline values: CDR1 MNHNS, CDR2 SASEGT. V was clipped by 7 bases and J by 7 bases; unmatched bases: 3. The CDR3 contains 13 residues. Investigators reverse transcribed all isolated RNA, so they sequenced expressed TCRB transcripts. Profiled with immunoSEQ multiplex PCR; TCRdb holds only in-frame clones, not every one. The sample comprises 400,000 or so clones, about 10% of which are singletons, and 0.55% to 0.75% rests with the top ten. The receptor's source is a man younger than 40 with type 1 diabetes. V gene TRBV6-1 combines with J gene TRBJ2-1; 11 bases align to TRBD2. The sample comprised central memory CD4+ T cells from blood. CDR3 nucleotide sequence: TGTGCCAGCACCGCTAGCGGGAGGAATGAGCAGTTCTTC. Its translation is CASTASGRNEQFF.